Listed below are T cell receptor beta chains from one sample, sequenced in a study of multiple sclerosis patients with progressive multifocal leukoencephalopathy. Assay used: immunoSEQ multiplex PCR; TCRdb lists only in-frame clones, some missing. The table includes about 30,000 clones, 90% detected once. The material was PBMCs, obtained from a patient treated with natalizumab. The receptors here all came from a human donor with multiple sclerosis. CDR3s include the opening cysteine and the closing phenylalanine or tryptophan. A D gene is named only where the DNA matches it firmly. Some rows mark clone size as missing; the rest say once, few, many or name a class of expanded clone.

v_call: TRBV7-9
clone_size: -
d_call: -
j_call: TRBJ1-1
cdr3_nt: TGTGCCAGCAACACCCAGTACACTGAAGCTTTCTTT
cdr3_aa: CASNTQYTEAFF

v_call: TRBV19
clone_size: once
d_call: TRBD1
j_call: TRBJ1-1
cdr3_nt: TGTGCCAGTAGTAGCCGACAGGGAAGAGTTACTGAAGCTTTCTTT
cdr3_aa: CASSSRQGRVTEAFF

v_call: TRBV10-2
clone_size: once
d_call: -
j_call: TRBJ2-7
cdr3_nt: TGCGCCAGCAGTGAGACTACCTACGAGCAGTACTTC
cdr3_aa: CASSETTYEQYF

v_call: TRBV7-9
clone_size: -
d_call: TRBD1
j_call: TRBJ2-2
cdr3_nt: TGTGCCAGCAGCCCGGGACAGGGCGCGAACACCGGGGAGCTGTTTTTT
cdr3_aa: CASSPGQGANTGELFF

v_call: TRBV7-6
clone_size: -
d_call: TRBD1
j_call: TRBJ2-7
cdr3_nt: TGTGCCAGCAGCTTCTCTTCGACAGGGGAATACGTCGAGCAGTACTTC
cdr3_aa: CASSFSSTGEYVEQYF

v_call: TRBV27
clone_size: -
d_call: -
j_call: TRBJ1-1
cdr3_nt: TGTGCCAGCAGTTCACTACTGGTAAACGAAGCTTTCTTT
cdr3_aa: CASSSLLVNEAFF

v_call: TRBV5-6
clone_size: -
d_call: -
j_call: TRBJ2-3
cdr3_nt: TGTGCCAGCAGCAACCTAGGGACAAGGGGAGGATTGGATACGCAGTATTTT
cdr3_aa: CASSNLGTRGGLDTQYF

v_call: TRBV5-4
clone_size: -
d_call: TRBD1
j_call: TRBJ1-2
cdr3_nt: TGTGCCAGCAGCTTGGAAGGCATAGGGGGCAGGTATGGCTACACCTTC
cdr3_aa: CASSLEGIGGRYGYTF

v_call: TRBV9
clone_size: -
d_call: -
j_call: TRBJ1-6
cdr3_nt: TGTGCCAGCAGCGCCAGGGCTATGTCCTATAATTCACCCCTCCACTTT
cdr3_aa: CASSARAMSYNSPLHF

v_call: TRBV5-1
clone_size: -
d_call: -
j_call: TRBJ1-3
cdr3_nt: TGCGCCAGCAGCTTGTCAGGGAGCCTGGGAAACACCATATATTTT
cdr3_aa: CASSLSGSLGNTIYF

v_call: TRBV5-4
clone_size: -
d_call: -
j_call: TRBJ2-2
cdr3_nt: TGTGCCAGCAGGTCTAAAGGGGCACTGAACACCGGGGAGCTGTTTTTT
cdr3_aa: CASRSKGALNTGELFF

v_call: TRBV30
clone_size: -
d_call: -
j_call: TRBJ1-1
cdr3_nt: TGTGCCTGGAGTGATCAGATGCTTGCAGCTTTCTTT
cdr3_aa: CAWSDQMLAAFF

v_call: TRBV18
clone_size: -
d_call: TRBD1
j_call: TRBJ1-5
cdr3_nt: TGTGCCAGCTCACAGGACAGGGATCAGCCCCAGCATTTT
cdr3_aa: CASSQDRDQPQHF

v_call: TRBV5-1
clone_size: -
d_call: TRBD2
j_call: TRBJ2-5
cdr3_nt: TGCGCCAGCAGCGGTACTAGCGGGGGGACCCAGTACTTC
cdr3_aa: CASSGTSGGTQYF

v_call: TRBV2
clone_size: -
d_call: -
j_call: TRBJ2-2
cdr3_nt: TGTGCCAGCAGAGCAGGGTGGAGGGGAACCGGGGAGCTGTTTTTT
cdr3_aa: CASRAGWRGTGELFF

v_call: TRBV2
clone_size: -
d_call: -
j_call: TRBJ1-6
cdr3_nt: TGTGCCTCCGGGGGTTGGGGGGAAAATTCACCCCTCCACTTT
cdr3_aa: CASGGWGENSPLHF

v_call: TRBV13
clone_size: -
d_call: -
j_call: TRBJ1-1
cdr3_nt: TGTGCCAGCAGCCGGCGTTACACTGAAGCTTTCTTT
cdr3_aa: CASSRRYTEAFF

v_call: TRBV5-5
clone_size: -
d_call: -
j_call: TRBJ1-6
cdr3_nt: TGTGCCAGCAGCTTGGGCGGCGGGGATAGTTCACCCCTCCACTTT
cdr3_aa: CASSLGGGDSSPLHF

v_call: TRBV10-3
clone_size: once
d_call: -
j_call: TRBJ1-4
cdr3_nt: TGTGCCATCAGTGCCTCGGACCCGGGTGAAAAACTGTTTTTT
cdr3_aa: CAISASDPGEKLFF

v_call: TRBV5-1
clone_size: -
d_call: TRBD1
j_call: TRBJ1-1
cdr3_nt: TGCGCCAGCAGCCCAGGGGGCGGCACTGAAGCTTTCTTT
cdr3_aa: CASSPGGGTEAFF

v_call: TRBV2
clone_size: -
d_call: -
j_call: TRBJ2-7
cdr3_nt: TGTGCCAGCAGTGAAAGTGGGGGATACGAGCAGTACTTC
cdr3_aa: CASSESGGYEQYF

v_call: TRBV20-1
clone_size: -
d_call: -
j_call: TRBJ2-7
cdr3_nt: TGCACTCGGTGCAGGGACTACGAGCAGTACTTC
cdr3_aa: CTRCRDYEQYF

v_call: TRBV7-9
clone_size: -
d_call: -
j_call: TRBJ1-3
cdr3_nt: TGTGCCAGCAGCCAAGGACAGCCCGGAAACACCATATATTTT
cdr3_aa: CASSQGQPGNTIYF

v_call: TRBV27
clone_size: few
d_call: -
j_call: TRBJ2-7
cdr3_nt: TGTGCCAGCAGTTTAGGGGGGCGGGGTTCCTACGAGCAGTACTTC
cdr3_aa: CASSLGGRGSYEQYF

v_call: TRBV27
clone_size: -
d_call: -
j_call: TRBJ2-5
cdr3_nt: TGTGCCAGCAGCCCTTCGAGGGCCCAAGAGACCCAGTACTTC
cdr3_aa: CASSPSRAQETQYF

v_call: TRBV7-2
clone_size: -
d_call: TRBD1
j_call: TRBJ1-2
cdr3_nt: TGTGCCAGCAGCCCGGGACAGGCGAGAGATGGCTACACCTTC
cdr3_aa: CASSPGQARDGYTF

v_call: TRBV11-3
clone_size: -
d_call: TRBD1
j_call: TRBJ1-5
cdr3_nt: TGTGCCAGCAGCTTACGGGACAGGGGGCCTGGCAATCAGCCCCAGCATTTT
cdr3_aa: CASSLRDRGPGNQPQHF

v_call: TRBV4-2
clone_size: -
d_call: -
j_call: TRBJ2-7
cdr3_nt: TGTGCCAGCAGCCAAGATCAGGGCTACGAGCAGTACTTC
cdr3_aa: CASSQDQGYEQYF

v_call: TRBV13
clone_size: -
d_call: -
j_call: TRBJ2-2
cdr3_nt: TGTGCCAGCAGGGTTAGGACAGCCGATTGGGAGCTGTTTTTT
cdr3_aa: CASRVRTADWELFF

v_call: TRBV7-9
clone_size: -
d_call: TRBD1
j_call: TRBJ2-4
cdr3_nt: TGTGCCAGCAGCTGGACAGGGTACATCATTCAGTACTTC
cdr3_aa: CASSWTGYIIQYF

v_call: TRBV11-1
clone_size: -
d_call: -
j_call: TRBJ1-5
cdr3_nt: TGTGCCAGCAGCCGTGGTACGGCGGGCAATCAGCCCCAGCATTTT
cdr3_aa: CASSRGTAGNQPQHF

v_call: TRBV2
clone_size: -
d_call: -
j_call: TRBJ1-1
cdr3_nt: TGTGCCAGCAGATTCGGGGGCAAAGCTTTCTTT
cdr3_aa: CASRFGGKAFF

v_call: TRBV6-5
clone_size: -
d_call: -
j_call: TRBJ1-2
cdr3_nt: TGTGCCAGCAGTTACTCGATCCGGGGGGTCCGTGGCTACACCTTC
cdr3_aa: CASSYSIRGVRGYTF

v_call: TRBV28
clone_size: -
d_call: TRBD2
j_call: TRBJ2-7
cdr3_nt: TGTGCCAGCCGACGTGCCGGGGGGGCAGGATACGAGCAGTACTTC
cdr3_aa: CASRRAGGAGYEQYF

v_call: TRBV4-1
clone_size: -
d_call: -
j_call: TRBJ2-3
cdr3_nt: TGCGCCAGCAGCCAAGTTACCGGAGATACGCAGTATTTT
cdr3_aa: CASSQVTGDTQYF

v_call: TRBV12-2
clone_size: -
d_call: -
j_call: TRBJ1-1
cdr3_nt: TGTGCAAGTCGCTTAGCGAAGTGGGCAGCTCACATGAACACTGAAGCTTTCTTT
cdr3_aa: CASRLAKWAAHMNTEAFF

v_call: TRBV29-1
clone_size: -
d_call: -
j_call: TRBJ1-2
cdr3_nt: TGCAGCGTTGGGAAAGGGCAGGAATATGGCTACACCTTC
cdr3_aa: CSVGKGQEYGYTF

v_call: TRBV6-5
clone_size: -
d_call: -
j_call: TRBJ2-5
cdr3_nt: TGTGCCAGCAGTTACGGGGCGGCGGGACAAGAGACCCAGTACTTC
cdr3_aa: CASSYGAAGQETQYF

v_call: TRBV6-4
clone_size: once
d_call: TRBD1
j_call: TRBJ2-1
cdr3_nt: TGTGCCAGCAGTGACTCGGGGACAGGTCCCTACAATGAGCAGTTCTTC
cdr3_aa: CASSDSGTGPYNEQFF

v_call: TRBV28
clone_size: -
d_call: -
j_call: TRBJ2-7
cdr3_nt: TGTGCCAGCAGTTTGAGTTTCCCCTACGAGCAGTACTTC
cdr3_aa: CASSLSFPYEQYF

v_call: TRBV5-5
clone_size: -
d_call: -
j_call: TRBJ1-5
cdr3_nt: TGTGCCAGCAGCTTGGAGGGCACGAGACGGAGTCCCCAGCATTTT
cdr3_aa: CASSLEGTRRSPQHF

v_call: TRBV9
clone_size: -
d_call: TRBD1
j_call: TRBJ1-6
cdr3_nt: TGTGCCAGCAGCGAGGGACAGGGATTAGGATCCTATAATTCACCCCTCCACTTT
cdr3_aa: CASSEGQGLGSYNSPLHF

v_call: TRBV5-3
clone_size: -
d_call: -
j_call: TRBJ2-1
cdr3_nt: TGTGCCAGAAGCTTCTCGGTGGAACTTACCTACAATGAGCAGTTCTTC
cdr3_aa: CARSFSVELTYNEQFF

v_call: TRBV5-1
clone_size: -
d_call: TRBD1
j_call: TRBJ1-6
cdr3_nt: TGCGCCAGCAGCTCCACAGGGGAAAGGGGTTCACCCCTCCACTTT
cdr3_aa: CASSSTGERGSPLHF

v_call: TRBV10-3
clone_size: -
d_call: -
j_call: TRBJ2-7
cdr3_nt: TGTGCCATCAGAGGGGACGTTGCCTACGAGCAGTACTTC
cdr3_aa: CAIRGDVAYEQYF

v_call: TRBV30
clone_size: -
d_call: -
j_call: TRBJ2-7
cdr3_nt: TGTGCCTGGAGGGAGGGAGTAGGGAACGAGCAGTACTTC
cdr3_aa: CAWREGVGNEQYF

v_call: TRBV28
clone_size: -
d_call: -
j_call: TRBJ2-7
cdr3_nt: TGTGCCAGCAGTCCGGAGACGGATAAGCAGTACTTC
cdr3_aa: CASSPETDKQYF

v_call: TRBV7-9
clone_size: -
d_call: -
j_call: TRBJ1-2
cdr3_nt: TGTGCCAGCAGCTTAGGCCAGGGGAGCTATGGCTACACCTTC
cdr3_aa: CASSLGQGSYGYTF

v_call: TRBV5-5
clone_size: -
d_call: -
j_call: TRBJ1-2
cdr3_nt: TGTGCCAGCAGTAGGGACCTGGAAGAGCTCTATGGCTACACCTTC
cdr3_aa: CASSRDLEELYGYTF

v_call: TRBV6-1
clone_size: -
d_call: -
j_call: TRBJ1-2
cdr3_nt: TGTGCCAGCAGTTCCTATGGCTACACCTTC
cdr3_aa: CASSSYGYTF